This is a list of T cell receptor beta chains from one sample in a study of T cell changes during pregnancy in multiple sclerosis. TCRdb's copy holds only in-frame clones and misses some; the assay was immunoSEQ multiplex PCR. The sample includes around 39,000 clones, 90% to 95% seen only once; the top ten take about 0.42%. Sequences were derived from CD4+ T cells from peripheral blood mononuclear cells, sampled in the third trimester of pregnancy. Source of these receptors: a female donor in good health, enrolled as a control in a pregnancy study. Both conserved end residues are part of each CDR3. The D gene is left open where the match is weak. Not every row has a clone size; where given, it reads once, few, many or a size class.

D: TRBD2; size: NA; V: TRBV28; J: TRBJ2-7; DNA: TGTGCCAGCAGCACTACTAGCGGGGGGATGTACGAGCAGTACTTC; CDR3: CASSTTSGGMYEQYF
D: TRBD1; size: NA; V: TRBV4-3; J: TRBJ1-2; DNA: TGCGCCAGCAGCCAAGATAGGGACAGGGTAGGCGGCTACACCTTC; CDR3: CASSQDRDRVGGYTF
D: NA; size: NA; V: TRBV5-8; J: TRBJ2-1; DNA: TGTGCCAGCACCCCGACCAGGGGCCCCCTAGTTGAGCAGTTCTTC; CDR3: CASTPTRGPLVEQFF
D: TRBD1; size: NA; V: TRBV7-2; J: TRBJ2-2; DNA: TGTGCCAGCAGCTCCCCCCCGGGACAGGGAATCACCGGGGAGCTGTTTTTT; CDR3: CASSSPPGQGITGELFF
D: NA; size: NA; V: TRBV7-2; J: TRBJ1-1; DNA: TGTGCCAGCAGCTTCGGGACTTTTACTGAAGCTTTCTTT; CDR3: CASSFGTFTEAFF
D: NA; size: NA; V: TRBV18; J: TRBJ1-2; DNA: TGTGCCAGCTCACCACCGACAGAATCCTATGGCTACACCTTC; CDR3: CASSPPTESYGYTF
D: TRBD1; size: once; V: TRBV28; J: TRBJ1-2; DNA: TGTGCCAGCAGTCGAGAGGACAGGGCAGGTGGCTACACCTTC; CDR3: CASSREDRAGGYTF
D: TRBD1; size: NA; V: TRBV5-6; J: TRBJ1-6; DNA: TGTGCCAGCAGCTTTGGGACAGTCGCCCGTTCACCCCTCCACTTT; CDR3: CASSFGTVARSPLHF
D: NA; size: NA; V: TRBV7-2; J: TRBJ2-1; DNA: TGTGCCAGCAGCCCCGGACAGTCCAATGAGCAGTTCTTC; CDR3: CASSPGQSNEQFF
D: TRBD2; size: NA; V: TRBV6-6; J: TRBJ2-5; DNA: TGTGCCAGCAGTTACGGCATAGCGGGGTCCCAAGAGACCCAGTACTTC; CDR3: CASSYGIAGSQETQYF
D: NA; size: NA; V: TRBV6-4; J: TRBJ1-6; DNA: TGTGCCAGCAGCCTCCCGGGGGTTACGAATTCACCCCTCCACTTT; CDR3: CASSLPGVTNSPLHF
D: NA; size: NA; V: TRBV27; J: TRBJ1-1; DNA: TGTGCCAGCAGTGCCAGAACAGGGTTTATCACTGAAGCTTTCTTT; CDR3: CASSARTGFITEAFF
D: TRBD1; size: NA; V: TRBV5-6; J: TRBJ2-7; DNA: TGTGCCAGCAGCTGGACAGGGGGTTCCTACGAGCAGTACTTC; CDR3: CASSWTGGSYEQYF
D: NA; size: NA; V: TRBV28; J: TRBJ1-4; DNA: TGTGCCAGCACCTCGGTAGGGGCTGGGGAAAAACTGTTTTTT; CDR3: CASTSVGAGEKLFF
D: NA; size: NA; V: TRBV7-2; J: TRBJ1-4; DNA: TGTGCCAGCAGCTTCTCAGGGGCGGATGAAAAACTGTTTTTT; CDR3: CASSFSGADEKLFF
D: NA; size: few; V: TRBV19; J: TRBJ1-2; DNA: TGTGCCAGTAGTCAAGGACAGAACTATGGCTACACCTTC; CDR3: CASSQGQNYGYTF
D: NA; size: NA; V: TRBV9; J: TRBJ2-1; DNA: TGTGCCAGCAGCTTAAGGGGTGTTTTGAGCAATGAGCAGTTCTTC; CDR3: CASSLRGVLSNEQFF
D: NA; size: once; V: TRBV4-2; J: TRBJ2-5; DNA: TGTGCCAGCAGCTCTCCAACAGGCAATCTAGAGACCCAGTACTTC; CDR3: CASSSPTGNLETQYF
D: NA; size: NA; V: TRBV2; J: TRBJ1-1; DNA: TGTGCCAGCGGGCCTTCCAATATGAACACTGAAGCTTTCTTT; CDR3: CASGPSNMNTEAFF
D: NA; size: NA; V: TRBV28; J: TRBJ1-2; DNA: TGTGCCAGCACAATTCTGGACGGCAGGGCCTATGGCTACACCTTC; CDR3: CASTILDGRAYGYTF
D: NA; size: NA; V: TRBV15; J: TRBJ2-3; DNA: TGTGCCACCAGCAAATTTGACAGTTTCACAGATACGCAGTATTTT; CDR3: CATSKFDSFTDTQYF
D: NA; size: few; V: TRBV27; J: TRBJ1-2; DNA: TGTGCCAGCAGTTTACGGCGGGGGAACTATGGCTACACCTTC; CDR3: CASSLRRGNYGYTF
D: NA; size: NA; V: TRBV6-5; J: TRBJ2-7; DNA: TGTGCCAGCAGTTACGACACGAGCTCCTACGAGCAGTACTTC; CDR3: CASSYDTSSYEQYF
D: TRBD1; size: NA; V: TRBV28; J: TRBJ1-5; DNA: TGTGCCAGCCTCCCAGGGGGAAGCAATCAGCCCCAGCATTTT; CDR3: CASLPGGSNQPQHF
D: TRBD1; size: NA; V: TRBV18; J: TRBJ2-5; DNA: TGTGCCAGCTCACCTCGGACAGGCCAAGAGACCCAGTACTTC; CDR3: CASSPRTGQETQYF
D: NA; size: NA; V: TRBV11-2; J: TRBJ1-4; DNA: TGTGCCAGCAGCTTAGATCGCCAGGGATGGGAAAAACTGTTTTTT; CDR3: CASSLDRQGWEKLFF
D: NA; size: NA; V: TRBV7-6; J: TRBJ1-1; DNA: TGTGCCAGCAGCTTAGGCCGCAACATGAACACTGAAGCTTTCTTT; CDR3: CASSLGRNMNTEAFF
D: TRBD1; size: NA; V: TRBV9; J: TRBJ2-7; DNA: TGTGCCAGCAGCCCACAACCGGGACAGTCCTACGAGCAGTACTTC; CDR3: CASSPQPGQSYEQYF
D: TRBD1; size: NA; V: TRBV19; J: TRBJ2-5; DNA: TGTGCCAGTAGTATGGAGGAGGGGACAGGGAAGCCGAAGTACTTC; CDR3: CASSMEEGTGKPKYF
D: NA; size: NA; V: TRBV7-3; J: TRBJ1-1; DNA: TGTGCCAGCAGCTTAACCGGCCAGGGCAATACTGAAGCTTTCTTT; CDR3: CASSLTGQGNTEAFF
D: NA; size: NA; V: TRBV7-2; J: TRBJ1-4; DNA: TGTGCCAGCAGCTTAGGCGGGAGAAATGAAAAACTGTTTTTT; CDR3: CASSLGGRNEKLFF
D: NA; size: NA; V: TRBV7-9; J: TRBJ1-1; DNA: TGTGCCAGCAGCCTTGAGCGAAGTCAGGCTTTCTTT; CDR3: CASSLERSQAFF
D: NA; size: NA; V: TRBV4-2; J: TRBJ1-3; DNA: TGTGCCAGCAGCCAGGAACTAACGTTCTCTGGAAACACCATATATTTT; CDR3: CASSQELTFSGNTIYF
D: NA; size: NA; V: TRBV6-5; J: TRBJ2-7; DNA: TGTGCCAGCACCCCGGCCACGACTCAGACCTACGAGCAGTACTTC; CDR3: CASTPATTQTYEQYF
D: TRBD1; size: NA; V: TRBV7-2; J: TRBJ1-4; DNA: TGTGCCAGCAGCTCGTTAGGGACAGGGTCGGCGTTTGAAAAACTGTTTTTT; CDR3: CASSSLGTGSAFEKLFF
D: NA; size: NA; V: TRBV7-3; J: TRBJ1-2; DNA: TGTGCCAGCAGCGATCTCCGGGGGGCGCGAGCCTATGGCTACACCTTC; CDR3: CASSDLRGARAYGYTF
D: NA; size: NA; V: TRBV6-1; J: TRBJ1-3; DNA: TGTGCCAGCAGTAACAGGCCTTTAGGTGGAAACACCATATATTTT; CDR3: CASSNRPLGGNTIYF
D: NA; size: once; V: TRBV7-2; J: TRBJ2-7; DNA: TGTGCCAGCAGCTTTGGTGGGAGCTACGAGCAGTACTTC; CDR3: CASSFGGSYEQYF
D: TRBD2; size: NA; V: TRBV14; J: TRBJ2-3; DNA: TGTGCCAGCAGCCAAGGTCAGCGGGGGGGAACGGATACGCAGTATTTT; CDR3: CASSQGQRGGTDTQYF
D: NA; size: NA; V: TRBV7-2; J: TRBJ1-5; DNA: TGTGCCAGCAGCTCCCAGAGCAATCAGCCCCAGCATTTT; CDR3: CASSSQSNQPQHF
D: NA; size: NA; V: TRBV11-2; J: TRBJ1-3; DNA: TGTGCCAGCAGCTTATCTGTTAACACCATATATTTT; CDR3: CASSLSVNTIYF
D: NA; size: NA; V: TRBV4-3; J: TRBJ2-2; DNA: TGCGCCAGCAGCCAAGGGCCCTCACTTGGGAGCACCGGGGAGCTGTTTTTT; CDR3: CASSQGPSLGSTGELFF
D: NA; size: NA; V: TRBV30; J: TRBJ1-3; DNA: TGTGCCTGGAGTGAGGAGGACAGAGGAAACACCATATATTTT; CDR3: CAWSEEDRGNTIYF
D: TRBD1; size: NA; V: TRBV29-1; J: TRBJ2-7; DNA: TGCAGCGTTGAAGCCGGACAGGGAATCCAGTACTTC; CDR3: CSVEAGQGIQYF
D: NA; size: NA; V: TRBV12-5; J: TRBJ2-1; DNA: TGTGCTAGTGGTTTGGTAATGGGGCGGAGCTCCTACAATGAGCAGTTCTTC; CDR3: CASGLVMGRSSYNEQFF
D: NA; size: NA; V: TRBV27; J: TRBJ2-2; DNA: TGTGCCAGCAAAAGAGATAGCGGACCTAGAGACACCGGGGAGCTGTTTTTT; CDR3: CASKRDSGPRDTGELFF
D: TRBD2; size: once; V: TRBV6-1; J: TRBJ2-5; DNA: TGTGCCAGCAGGGCGAGGACTAGCGGGGTGGAGACCCAGTACTTC; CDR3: CASRARTSGVETQYF
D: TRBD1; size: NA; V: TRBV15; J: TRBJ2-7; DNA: TGTGCCACCAGCGTGCTTGGACAGGGGGCCTCCTACGAGCAGTACTTC; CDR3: CATSVLGQGASYEQYF
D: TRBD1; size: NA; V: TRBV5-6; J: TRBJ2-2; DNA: TGTGCCAGCAGCTTCATAGACAGGGTCACCGGGGAGCTGTTTTTT; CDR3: CASSFIDRVTGELFF
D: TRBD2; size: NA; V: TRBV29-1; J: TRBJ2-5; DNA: TGCAGCGGCGACACACGGGGGGGAGAGACCCAGTACTTC; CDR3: CSGDTRGGETQYF
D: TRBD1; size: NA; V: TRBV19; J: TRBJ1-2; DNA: TGTGCCAGTAGCCCCGGACAGGGGGTCACCTACTATGGCTACACCTTC; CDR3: CASSPGQGVTYYGYTF
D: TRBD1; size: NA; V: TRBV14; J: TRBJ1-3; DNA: TGTGCCAGCAGCCGGGGACAGGGCTCTGGAAACACCATATATTTT; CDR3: CASSRGQGSGNTIYF
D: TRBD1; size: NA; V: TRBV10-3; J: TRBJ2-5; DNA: TGTGCCAACCAAAGGGACAGGGGAGAGACCCAGTACTTC; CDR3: CANQRDRGETQYF
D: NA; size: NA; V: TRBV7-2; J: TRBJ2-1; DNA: TGTGCCAGCAGCCCCCCGGGGGATGAGCAGTTCTTC; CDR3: CASSPPGDEQFF
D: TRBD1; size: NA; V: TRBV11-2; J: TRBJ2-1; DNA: TGTGCCAGCAGCCTACAGGGGTACAATGAGCAGTTCTTC; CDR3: CASSLQGYNEQFF
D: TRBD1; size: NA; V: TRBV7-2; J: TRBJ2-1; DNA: TGTGCCACCCGAGCAGGGGGCAATGAGCAGTTCTTC; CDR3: CATRAGGNEQFF
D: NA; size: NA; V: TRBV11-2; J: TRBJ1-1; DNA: TGTGCCAGCAGCCGGACAGTGGTTGAAGCTTTCTTT; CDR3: CASSRTVVEAFF